This TCR beta chain was captured by sequencing in a study of cytomegalovirus exposure and HLA in healthy donors. About the study: Earlier sequencing of about 179 million T cells yielded nearly 120 million unique TCR beta sequences.

Amplification used 60 Vbeta primers and 13 Jbeta primers. The method was immunoSEQ multiplex PCR; TCRdb's version includes in-frame clones alone and lacks a portion of them. The table includes 170,000 or so clones, less than 85% detected once. With 7 bases removed from V and 4 bases from J, the gap between germline ends came to 11 bases. Germline-derived CDR1 and CDR2 are SGHRS and YFSETQ. The CDR3 runs to 12 residues. The donors gave bone marrow, and they were healthy. The sample taken for sequencing was PBMCs. The TCR comes from a man aged 18 to 29 in good health and CMV-seronegative. The chain carries TRBV5-1 and TRBJ1-1; no clear D gene. CDR3 protein: CASARVATEAFF. The CDR3 region has the DNA TGCGCCAGCGCCCGGGTAGCCACTGAAGCTTTCTTT.